The rows below give T cell receptor beta chains drawn from one sample of a study of cytomegalovirus exposure and HLA in healthy donors. Profiled with immunoSEQ multiplex PCR; TCRdb holds only in-frame clones, not every one. The sample consists of some 120,000 clones, 85% to 90% of them appearing once. The sequenced sample consisted of PBMCs. These receptors all stem from a man aged 30-40 years in good health and CMV-seronegative. Each CDR3 is given with its conserved first and last residue. The D gene is left open where the match is weak. Clone size appears in some rows only: once, few, many, or a class for an expanded clone.

size	V	J	D	DNA	CDR3
few	TRBV6-5	TRBJ1-2	TRBD1	TGTGCCAGCAGTTACACATGGGACAGTGGCTACACCTTC	CASSYTWDSGYTF
NA	TRBV2	TRBJ1-4	TRBD1	TGTGCCAGCAGTGAAGCCCCGGGACAGGGGTTCCGACTGTTTTTT	CASSEAPGQGFRLFF
NA	TRBV5-1	TRBJ2-2	TRBD2	TGCGCCAGCAGCGTACCCGGGACTAGCGGCCACACCGGGGAGCTGTTTTTT	CASSVPGTSGHTGELFF
NA	TRBV19	TRBJ2-2	NA	TGTGCCAGTAGGGGCCTTCTTGGCACCGGGGAGCTGTTTTTT	CASRGLLGTGELFF
once	TRBV30	TRBJ2-1	NA	TGTGCCTGGAGTGGCTATAGCTCCTACAATGAGCAGTTCTTC	CAWSGYSSYNEQFF
once	TRBV7-9	TRBJ1-1	NA	TGTGCCAGCAGCCCTAATAGGGGGATGAACACTGAAGCTTTCTTT	CASSPNRGMNTEAFF
NA	TRBV11-2	TRBJ2-7	NA	TGTGCCAGCAGCCCACGTTCTCTAACCGCCTACGAGCAGTACTTC	CASSPRSLTAYEQYF
NA	TRBV10-3	TRBJ2-7	TRBD2	TGTGCCATCAGTGAGTCTAGCGGGAGGACCAGCTCCTACGAGCAGTACTTC	CAISESSGRTSSYEQYF
NA	TRBV5-8	TRBJ2-5	NA	TGTGCCAGCAGCTTTTTAGGACAGTCACCAACCGTCCAGTACTTC	CASSFLGQSPTVQYF
NA	TRBV25-1	TRBJ1-2	TRBD1	TGTGCCAGCAGTGAAGGACAGGGGAACTATGGCTACACCTTC	CASSEGQGNYGYTF
few	TRBV6-1	TRBJ2-6	NA	TGTGCCAGCAGTGAGGGAGGGGGCTCTGGGGCCAACGTCCTGACTTTC	CASSEGGGSGANVLTF
NA	TRBV30	TRBJ2-3	NA	TGTGCCTGGAGCCTCCGGGAAAACACAGATACGCAGTATTTT	CAWSLRENTDTQYF
NA	TRBV4-1	TRBJ2-5	TRBD1	TGCGCCAGCAGCCCTGGGACAGTCGGACAAGAGACCCAGTACTTC	CASSPGTVGQETQYF
NA	TRBV19	TRBJ1-5	NA	TGTGCCAGCGGTACACGGGAGAGCAATCAGCCCCAGCATTTT	CASGTRESNQPQHF
NA	TRBV7-9	TRBJ2-2	NA	TGTGCCAGCAGCTTAAGCTTGGGGCCGAACACCGGGGAGCTGTTTTTT	CASSLSLGPNTGELFF
NA	TRBV7-2	TRBJ1-1	TRBD1	TGTGCCAGCAGCTTAGGAACAGGGGGAGGAGAAGCTTTCTTT	CASSLGTGGGEAFF
NA	TRBV13	TRBJ2-3	TRBD2	TGTGCCAGCGGGCAGGGCGGGAGGGCCTCAGATACGCAGTATTTT	CASGQGGRASDTQYF
NA	TRBV2	TRBJ2-1	TRBD1	TGTGCCAGCAGTCTTCGGACAGGGACCTACAATGAGCAGTTCTTC	CASSLRTGTYNEQFF
NA	TRBV7-2	TRBJ2-5	NA	TGTGCCAGCAGCTTCCAGGCAGAGACCCAGTACTTC	CASSFQAETQYF
once	TRBV5-5	TRBJ1-1	NA	TGTGCCAGCAGGATGCAGGCGGGGTTGGCTTTCTTT	CASRMQAGLAFF
once	TRBV5-6	TRBJ2-7	NA	TGTGCCAGCAGCGACAGGTCCTCCTACGAGCAGTACTTC	CASSDRSSYEQYF
NA	TRBV4-3	TRBJ2-7	NA	TGCGCCAGCAGCCAAGAAACAGGTTACGAGCAGTACTTC	CASSQETGYEQYF
NA	TRBV5-4	TRBJ1-2	NA	TGTGCCAGCAGCTTAAACAGGGAATTCTATGGCTACACCTTC	CASSLNREFYGYTF
once	TRBV2	TRBJ2-2	NA	TGTGCCAGCAGTGCTAGAATCGGCACCGGGGAGCTGTTTTTT	CASSARIGTGELFF
NA	TRBV5-3	TRBJ2-3	NA	TGTGCCAGAATTACAGGGCCAGATACGCAGTATTTT	CARITGPDTQYF
NA	TRBV5-4	TRBJ1-2	NA	TGTGCCGGGGAGGATCCGGCGGAGGGCTACACCTTC	CAGEDPAEGYTF
NA	TRBV18	TRBJ2-7	NA	TGTGCCAGCTCACCACCTATGTTGTCCTACGAGCAGTACTTC	CASSPPMLSYEQYF
NA	TRBV7-2	TRBJ2-4	NA	TGTGCCAGCAGCTTAGATTGGGCGTTAAACATTCAGTACTTC	CASSLDWALNIQYF
NA	TRBV9	TRBJ2-1	TRBD2	TGTGCCAGCAGCGGGAGGATAACTAGCGGGAGCCGCAATGAGCAGTTCTTC	CASSGRITSGSRNEQFF
NA	TRBV7-9	TRBJ1-5	NA	TGTGCCAGCAGCTCTCTAGTGGGCAGGGTGGATCAGCCCCAGCATTTT	CASSSLVGRVDQPQHF
NA	TRBV9	TRBJ2-7	TRBD2	TGTGCCAGCAGCGTTAGTAGCGGGATATCCTACGAGCAGTACTTC	CASSVSSGISYEQYF
NA	TRBV30	TRBJ1-1	TRBD1	TGTGCCTGGAGTGCCTACAGGGGCAGGGAGTCCACTGAAGCTTTCTTT	CAWSAYRGRESTEAFF
NA	TRBV4-2	TRBJ2-3	NA	TGTGCCAGCAGCCAGAGGGCGTTGGCGGGATGGGGCACAGATACGCAGTATTTT	CASSQRALAGWGTDTQYF
once	TRBV7-3	TRBJ2-3	TRBD2	TGTGCCAGCAGCTGGACTAGCGGGACTCCGGAAAGGGATACGCAGTATTTT	CASSWTSGTPERDTQYF
NA	TRBV15	TRBJ2-5	TRBD2	TGTGCCACCAGCACCCCACTAGCGTACCAAGAGACCCAGTACTTC	CATSTPLAYQETQYF
NA	TRBV5-4	TRBJ2-3	NA	TGTGCCAGCAGCGGGGGGACTTTACAAACGCAGTATTTT	CASSGGTLQTQYF
NA	TRBV7-9	TRBJ2-1	NA	TGTGCCAGCAGCCAAAGGACACCCCCTTACAATGAGCAGTTCTTC	CASSQRTPPYNEQFF
NA	TRBV11-2	TRBJ2-6	NA	TGTGCCACAGCAGCTTGGGGGGGCCCGACCGCTTCTGGGGCCAACGTCCTGACTTTC	CATAAWGGPTASGANVLTF
NA	TRBV7-2	TRBJ1-1	NA	TGTGCCAGCAGTGTAATGAACACTGAAGCTTTCTTT	CASSVMNTEAFF
NA	TRBV2	TRBJ1-5	NA	TGTGCCAGCAGTGAATCGGGACTCACTCTCTTAAGCAATCAGCCCCAGCATTTT	CASSESGLTLLSNQPQHF
NA	TRBV5-6	TRBJ1-2	TRBD1	TGTGCCAGCAGCTTCCCCGGGACAGTTAACTATGGCTACACCTTC	CASSFPGTVNYGYTF
once	TRBV6-5	TRBJ2-7	NA	TGTGCCAGCAGGGAGGCCTACGAGCAGTACTTC	CASREAYEQYF
few	TRBV6-4	TRBJ2-3	TRBD1	TGTGCCAGCAGCCTACAGGGGGGTTCAGATACGCAGTATTTT	CASSLQGGSDTQYF
NA	TRBV9	TRBJ2-1	TRBD2	TGTGCCAGCAGCGTATTGACTAGCGGGAGCATCTACAATGAGCAGTTCTTC	CASSVLTSGSIYNEQFF